Presented here are 16 T cell receptor beta chains from one specimen sequenced in a study of PD-L1 blockade in urothelial cancer. Profiling relied on immunoSEQ multiplex PCR, and the TCRdb table lists in-frame clones only, not all of them. This sample has roughly 39,000 clones, with 80% to 90% found just once. This material consisted of PBMCs, taken around atezolizumab (anti-PD-L1) treatment. Receptors were obtained from a man in his fifties or sixties with urothelial cancer.

This chain links TRBV18 with TRBJ1-5, with 7 nucleotides matching TRBD1. The CDR3 totals 17 residues. With 3 bases clipped from V and 0 bases from J, the junction kept 8 bases outside the gene matches. Germline V gene lookup returns CDR1 KGHSH and CDR2 LQKENI. The CDR3 sequence is CASSPSDRAYSNQPQHF. Here the CDR3 DNA reads TGTGCCAGCTCACCGTCCGACAGGGCCTATAGCAATCAGCCCCAGCATTTT. The whole variable domain, remainder taken from reference TRBV18 and TRBJ1-5, is NAGVMQNPRHLVRRRGQEARLRCSPMKGHSHVYWYRQLPEEGLKFMVYLQKENIIDESGMPKERFSAEFPKEGPSILRIQQVVRGDSAAYFCASSPSDRAYSNQPQHFGDGTRLSIL.

V and J are TRBV5-1 and TRBJ2-1; 10 bases are a match to TRBD2. This CDR3 region has 15 residues. In germline, CDR1 is SGHRS, CDR2 YFSETQ. V dropped 1 base and J dropped 5; count of bases not matched to a gene: 3. The DNA for the CDR3 is TGCGCCAGCAGCTTGTATCTAGCGGGGGACAATGAGCAGTTCTTC. Translated, it gives CASSLYLAGDNEQFF. The variable domain in full, completed from reference TRBV5-1 and TRBJ2-1, reads KAGVTQTPRYLIKTRGQQVTLSCSPISGHRSVSWYQQTPGQGLQFLFEYFSETQRNKGNFPGRFSGRQFSNSRSEMNVSTLELGDSALYLCASSLYLAGDNEQFFGPGTRLTVL.

The CDR3 nucleotides are TGCGCCAGCAGCCAAGGCCTAGCGGGGGCCTATAGCACAGATACGCAGTATTTT. This sequence encodes CASSQGLAGAYSTDTQYF. This rearrangement joins TRBV4-1 to TRBJ2-3, with TRBD2 identical over 10 bases. J lost 0 bases, V lost 1 base, and 7 bases had no gene match. Germline CDR1 MGHRA, CDR2 YSYEKL. This CDR3 has 18 amino acids.

This clone came up a few times. This rearrangement joins TRBV5-1 to TRBJ1-3; D remains ambiguous. This CDR3 contains 15 residues. Germline V lookup: CDR1 SGHRS, CDR2 YFSETQ. V shed 4 bases and J shed 3 bases, with 14 bases lying between them. CDR3 sequence reads: CASSQGQVVGNTIYF. The CDR3, as DNA: TGCGCCAGCAGCCAAGGCCAGGTGGTTGGAAACACCATATATTTT.

V and J are TRBV19 and TRBJ1-2; no firm D call. In germline, CDR1 is LNHDA, CDR2 SQIVND (reference sequence). This CDR3 spans 14 amino acids. V lost 3 bases and J lost 8, with 16 bases in between. The CDR3 is CASSIVGRLGGYTF. DNA for the CDR3: TGTGCCAGTAGTATCGTAGGCAGGTTGGGCGGCTACACCTTC.

This clone has just one count. V is TRBV28 and J is TRBJ1-1; no definite D call. Germline V gene sequence: CDR1 MDHEN, CDR2 SYDVKM. With 4 bases removed from V and 7 bases from J, the gap between germline ends came to 22 bases. This CDR3 has 16 residues. The chain's CDR3 is CASSSSGYTGGGEAFF. The CDR3 DNA reads as TGTGCCAGCAGTTCGTCGGGGTATACGGGAGGAGGTGAAGCTTTCTTT.

This clone was counted a single time. This chain joins TRBV18 and TRBJ2-2; D perhaps matches TRBD2 (5 bases). The germline CDR1 and CDR2 sequences are KGHSH and LQKENI. The CDR3 covers 16 residues. V dropped 1 base and J dropped 5 bases, with 14 bases sitting between them. CDR3 nucleotide sequence: TGTGCCAGCTCACCACGACCCGGGGATGAAACCGGGGAGCTGTTTTTT. It translates to CASSPRPGDETGELFF.

The chain is built from TRBV28 and TRBJ1-5; D gene unclear. This CDR3 is built from 15 residues. Looked up from germline, CDR1 is MDHEN and CDR2 is SYDVKM. V lost 3 bases and J lost 3, with 12 bases in between. The CDR3 reads CASSLLAGANQPQHF. CDR3 bases: TGTGCCAGCAGTTTGTTAGCCGGAGCCAATCAGCCCCAGCATTTT.

This clone occurred once. V and J are TRBV29-1 and TRBJ2-5; 10 bases fit TRBD1. With 7 bases clipped from V and 5 bases from J, the junction kept 4 bases outside the gene matches. Germline assignment: CDR1 SQVTM and CDR2 ANQGSEA. CDR3 size: 12 residues. The CDR3 reads CSADRGKETQYF. DNA of the CDR3: TGCAGCGCGGACAGGGGGAAGGAGACCCAGTACTTC.

V gene TRBV5-4 combines with J gene TRBJ2-3; 8 bases are shared with TRBD2. Losses at the gene ends were 10 bases for V and 2 bases for J; bases not matched to a gene: 9. This CDR3 is built from 14 residues. Germline values: CDR1 SGHNT, CDR2 YYREEE (reference sequence). In DNA, the CDR3 is TGTGCCGGAACTAGCGGAGAGCTCACAGATACGCAGTATTTT. It codes for CAGTSGELTDTQYF. The whole variable domain, remainder taken from reference TRBV5-4 and TRBJ2-3, is ETGVTQSPTHLIKTRGQQVTLRCSSQSGHNTVSWYQQALGQGPQFIFQYYREEENGRGNFPPRFSGLQFPNYSSELNVNALELDDSALYLCAGTSGELTDTQYFGPGTRLTVL.

The table lists this clone with a few counts. The chain carries TRBV2 and TRBJ2-5; TRBD2 is a possible D gene (6 bases). The V gene lost 5 bases and the J gene lost 5 bases, with 18 bases spanning the gap. The CDR3 length is 15 residues. CDR1 is SNHLY, CDR2 FYNNEI, per germline. CDR3 amino acids: CASSPRRASSETQYF. The DNA for the CDR3 is TGTGCCAGCAGTCCTAGGAGGGCTAGCTCGGAGACCCAGTACTTC.

In its sample, this clone was seen once. The chain combines TRBV4-1 with TRBJ2-7; the match to TRBD1 covers 9 bases. The V segment lost 1 base and the J segment 2 bases; nucleotides outside the gene matches: 6. Germline loops: CDR1 MGHRA, CDR2 YSYEKL. This CDR3 contains 16 residues. The CDR3 loop is CASSQGPGQGAYEQYF. CDR3 bases: TGCGCCAGCAGCCAAGGTCCGGGACAGGGAGCCTACGAGCAGTACTTC.

The chain couples TRBV7-6 to TRBJ1-2; the D gene is possibly TRBD1 (5 bases). Trimming pared 6 bases from V and 5 bases from J, leaving 19 bases between. Germline loops: CDR1 SGHVS, CDR2 FNYEAQ. This CDR3 contains 15 residues. This chain's CDR3 is CASRVPKGLGYGYTF. CDR3 bases: TGTGCCAGCAGAGTTCCCAAGGGGTTAGGGTATGGCTACACCTTC.

The chain uses TRBV6-5 and TRBJ1-4, with D perhaps TRBD1 (6 bases). CDR3 length: 13 residues. V was cut by 6 bases and J by 6 bases, with 11 bases left in between. From germline, CDR1 is MNHEY and CDR2 SVGAGI. The CDR3 DNA reads as TGTGCCAGCAGCCCGTACAGGGATGAAAAACTGTTTTTT. Translation: CASSPYRDEKLFF.

The chain combines TRBV28 with TRBJ1-5; unclear D gene. This CDR3 has 12 amino acids. Germline V CDR1 and CDR2: MDHEN, SYDVKM. The germline V and J ends were trimmed by 3 bases and 7 bases, with 7 bases remaining between them. CDR3 loop: CASSFRRQPQHF. CDR3 DNA: TGTGCCAGCAGTTTTCGGCGGCAGCCCCAGCATTTT.

V usage is TRBV7-6 and J usage is TRBJ2-5; 12 bases align to TRBD2. CDR3 length equals 15 residues. V dropped 6 bases and J dropped 6; count of bases not matched to a gene: 8. The germline V gene has CDR1 SGHVS and CDR2 FNYEAQ. CDR3 sequence: CASSSRTSGNQTQYF. The CDR3 DNA reads TGTGCCAGCAGTTCGCGGACTAGCGGGAACCAGACCCAGTACTTC.